Below are 12 T cell receptor beta chains sequenced from a single sample in a study of T cells in Graves' hyperthyroidism and ophthalmopathy. Amplified regions were TCR beta CDR3 sequences from RNA transcripts. The HTBI primer set drove a first-round RT-PCR of the TCR CDR3. Using its own MiXCR run on the multiplex PCR reads, TCRdb lists one record per CDR3 protein. The data show hundreds of thousands of distinct CDR3 sequences, nearly 45% seen once. Sequenced sample: peripheral blood or thyroid tissue (not recorded which). These receptors were collected from an adult man with Graves' disease, either hyperthyroidism or ophthalmopathy (not recorded which).

This chain connects TRBV29-1 to TRBJ1-2, with 10 bases matching TRBD1. In germline, CDR1 is SQVTM, CDR2 ANQGSEA. CDR3 length equals 14 residues. With V trimmed by 4 bases and J by 1 base, 3 bases remained unmatched. The CDR3 protein is CSVAGDRGNYGYTF. The CDR3 bases are TGCAGCGTTGCAGGGGACAGGGGTAACTATGGCTACACCTTC.

The chain carries TRBV11-3 and TRBJ1-5; the D is unclear. Trimming left V 1 base short and J 0 bases short, with 10 bases between. The CDR3 is 16 amino acids. Germline assignment: CDR1 SGHNT and CDR2 YENEEA. CDR3 in amino acids: CASSLGTAYSNQPQHF. CDR3 in DNA: TGTGCCAGCAGCTTAGGGACTGCGTATAGCAATCAGCCCCAGCATTTT.

This clonotype was detected only a few times. The rearrangement joins TRBV7-3 to TRBJ1-6; D is perhaps TRBD1 (5 bases). From germline, CDR1 is SGHTA and CDR2 FQGTGA. Trimming shortened V by 2 bases and J by 7 bases, and 12 bases separated the two germline ends. The CDR3 has 15 residues. The CDR3 DNA is TGTGCCAGCAGCTTATATGGGACGGGGAATTCACCCCTCCACTTT. Protein sequence: CASSLYGTGNSPLHF.

This clonotype was observed many times. The J gene is TRBJ1-1, the V gene TRBV7-3; no firm D call. Germline CDR1 and CDR2: SGHTA and FQGTGA. This CDR3 region has 13 residues. Trimming shortened V by 5 bases and J by 2 bases, and 9 bases separated the two germline ends. The CDR3 sequence is CASSREPNTEAFF. The CDR3 DNA reads as TGTGCCAGCAGCCGCGAACCTAACACTGAAGCTTTCTTT.

The chain joins TRBV20-1 to TRBJ1-2; 12 nucleotides align to TRBD1. V shed 6 bases and J 4 bases; nucleotides not matched to a gene: 15. The CDR3 covers 17 residues. The germline V gene encodes CDR1 DFQATT and CDR2 SNEGSKA (reference sequence). In DNA form, the CDR3 reads TGCAGTGCCGAACCGGAGGCGGGACAGGGGGCAATCTATGGCTACACCTTC. Translation gives CSAEPEAGQGAIYGYTF.

This clonotype came up a few times. The chain joins TRBV7-3 to TRBJ1-1, with 7 bases fitting TRBD1. Trimming at V came to 5 bases and at J to 1 base, leaving 4 bases not matched to a gene. This CDR3 has 14 amino acids. Germline V gives CDR1 SGHTA, CDR2 FQGTGA. CDR3 sequence reads: CASSQSGGNTEAFF. The CDR3 nucleotides are TGTGCCAGCAGCCAATCAGGGGGGAACACTGAAGCTTTCTTT.

This clonotype was observed at least ten times. The chain combines TRBV5-1 with TRBJ1-6, with 10 bases fitting TRBD1. The germline CDR1 and CDR2 sequences are SGHRS and YFSETQ. V dropped 4 bases and J dropped 12; count of bases not matched to a gene: 7. This CDR3 is 14 amino acids long. CDR3 DNA: TGCGCCAGCAGCGTCGGACAGGGGGAAGGACCCCTCCACTTT. This sequence encodes CASSVGQGEGPLHF.

This clonotype appeared many times. V usage is TRBV10-3 and J usage is TRBJ1-2; 8 positions agree with TRBD1. From germline, CDR1 is ENHRY and CDR2 SYGVKD. The CDR3 has 12 amino acids. V was pared by 7 bases and J by 6 bases, with 4 bases of the junction left unmatched. The CDR3 protein is CAIKTTGDGYTF. The CDR3 bases are TGTGCCATCAAAACGACAGGGGATGGCTACACCTTC.

This clonotype was counted ten times or more. The chain employs TRBV29-1 and TRBJ1-1; no definite D call. The V end was cut by 7 bases, the J end by 1 base, with 13 bases between. The germline CDR1 and CDR2 sequences are SQVTM and ANQGSEA. The CDR3 runs 13 residues. The CDR3 coding sequence is TGCAGCGGTGGAGGACGGGAGAACACTGAAGCTTTCTTT. Its translation: CSGGGRENTEAFF.

This sequence joins TRBV7-2 and TRBJ1-5, with a tentative D call TRBD1 (5 bases). There are 14 residues in the CDR3. From germline, CDR1 is SGHTA and CDR2 FQGNSA. V gave up 8 bases and J gave up 3 bases, with 14 bases separating them. The CDR3 bases are TGTGCCAGCCACGTCAGGGACTCCAATCAGCCCCAGCATTTT. As protein: CASHVRDSNQPQHF.

V is TRBV5-1 and J is TRBJ2-7; possibly TRBD1 for D (6 bases). CDR1 SGHRS and CDR2 YFSETQ come from the germline V gene. V was clipped by 0 bases and J by 0 bases, with 10 bases between them. The CDR3 consists of 15 residues. The CDR3 DNA follows: TGCGCCAGCAGCTTGGGACAGGCAAGCTCCTACGAGCAGTACTTC. Amino acids: CASSLGQASSYEQYF.

The V call is TRBV9, the J call TRBJ2-7; no firm D call. Trimming pared 3 bases from V and 3 bases from J, leaving 10 bases between. Germline CDR1 reads SGDLS; CDR2 reads YYNGEE. This CDR3 spans 13 amino acids. Here the CDR3 reads CASSAHQLYEQYF. CDR3 nucleotide sequence: TGTGCCAGCAGCGCTCATCAGCTCTACGAGCAGTACTTC.